This T cell receptor beta chain appears in the sequencing data of a study of T-cell memory formation after mild COVID-19. Study summary: TCR clusters were largely donor specific.

Constant-segment primers served in 5'RACE that generated TCR alpha and TCR beta cDNA libraries bearing sample barcodes and UMIs. TCRdb fed the 5' RACE reads into MiXCR, producing one record per CDR3 protein. The data show 400,000 to 450,000 distinct CDR3 sequences, more than 15% seen once. Whole-study results and caveats: Pre-infection memory already had some responding clones, implying cross-reactive memory joined. Clones that shrank (day 15 to 85) were balanced CD4/CD8, whereas later expanders leaned CD4+.

V dropped 6 bases and J dropped 3; count of bases not matched to a gene: 7. CDR3 length: 14 amino acids. Germline CDR1 and CDR2: MNHEY and SVGEGT. There are a few counts of this clonotype. Its antigen is still unknown. This clonotype originated in a man aged 18 to 30 who had mild COVID-19 (a few samples of this study predate the infection). Cell type and time point are not known. The rearrangement links TRBV6-2 or TRBV6-3 to TRBJ1-1, with 7 bases that match TRBD1. The specimen was PBMCs or a T cell subset sorted from them (not recorded which). The CDR3 region has the DNA TGTGCCAGCAGGAGTGGGACAGTCCACACTGAAGCTTTCTTT. Protein: CASRSGTVHTEAFF.